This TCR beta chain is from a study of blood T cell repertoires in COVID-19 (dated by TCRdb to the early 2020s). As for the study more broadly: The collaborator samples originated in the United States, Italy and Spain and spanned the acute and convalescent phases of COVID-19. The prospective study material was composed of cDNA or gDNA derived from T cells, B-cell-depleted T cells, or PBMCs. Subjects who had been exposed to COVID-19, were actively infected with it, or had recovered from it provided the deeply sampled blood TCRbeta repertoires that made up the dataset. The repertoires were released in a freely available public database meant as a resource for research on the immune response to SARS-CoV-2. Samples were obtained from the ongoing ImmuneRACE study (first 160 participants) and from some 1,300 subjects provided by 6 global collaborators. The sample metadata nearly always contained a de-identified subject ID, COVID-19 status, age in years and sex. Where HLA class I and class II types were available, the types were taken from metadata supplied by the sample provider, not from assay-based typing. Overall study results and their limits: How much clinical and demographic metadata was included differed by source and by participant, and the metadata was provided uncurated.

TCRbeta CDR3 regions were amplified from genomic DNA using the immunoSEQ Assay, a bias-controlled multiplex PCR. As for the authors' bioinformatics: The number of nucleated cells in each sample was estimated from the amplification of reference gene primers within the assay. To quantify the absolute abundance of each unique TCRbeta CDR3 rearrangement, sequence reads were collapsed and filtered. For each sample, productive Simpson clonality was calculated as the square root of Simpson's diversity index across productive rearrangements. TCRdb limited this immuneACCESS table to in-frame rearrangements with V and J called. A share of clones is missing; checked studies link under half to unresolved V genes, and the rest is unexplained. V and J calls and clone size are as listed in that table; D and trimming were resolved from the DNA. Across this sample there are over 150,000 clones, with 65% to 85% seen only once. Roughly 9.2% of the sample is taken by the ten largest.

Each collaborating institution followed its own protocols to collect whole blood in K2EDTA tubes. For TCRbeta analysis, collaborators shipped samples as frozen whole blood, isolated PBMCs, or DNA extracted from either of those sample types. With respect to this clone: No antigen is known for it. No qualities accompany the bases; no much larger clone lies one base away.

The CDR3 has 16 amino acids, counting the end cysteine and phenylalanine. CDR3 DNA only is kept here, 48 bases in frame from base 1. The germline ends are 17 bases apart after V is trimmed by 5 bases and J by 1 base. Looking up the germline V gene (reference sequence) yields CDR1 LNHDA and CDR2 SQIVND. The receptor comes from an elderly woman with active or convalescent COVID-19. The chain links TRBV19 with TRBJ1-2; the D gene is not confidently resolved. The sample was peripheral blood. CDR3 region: CASSPSTGNFNYGYTF. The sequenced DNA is TGTGCCAGTAGTCCTAGTACCGGGAACTTTAACTATGGCTACACCTTC.